Shown below are 5 T cell receptor beta chains from a single sample sequenced in a study of radiotherapy plus CTLA-4 blockade in lung cancer. The method was immunoSEQ multiplex PCR; TCRdb's version includes in-frame clones alone and lacks a portion of them. The sample has 90,000 to 150,000 clones; roughly 80% are singletons. This sample comprised peripheral blood, obtained from a patient treated with radiotherapy plus ipilimumab. The receptors here all came from a human donor with non-small cell lung cancer who had a partial response to radiotherapy plus ipilimumab.

The CDR3, as DNA: TGTGCCACCAGATTTCACAATACGCAGTATTTT. Amino acids: CATRFHNTQYF. The chain couples TRBV6-1 to TRBJ2-3; D call uncertain. Trimming took off 10 bases at V and 7 bases at J, with 12 bases between the two ends. The CDR3 runs 11 residues. The germline V gene encodes CDR1 MNHNS and CDR2 SASEGT.

A note on this clone: The same CDR3 also results from other DNA sequences found in this sample. The chain links TRBV7-2 to TRBJ1-5; D gene uncertain. The CDR3 length is 14 residues. Per germline, CDR1 SGHTA and CDR2 FQGNSA. The V end was cut by 0 bases, the J end by 4 bases, with 7 bases between. The CDR3, as DNA: TGTGCCAGCAGCTTAGCGCGAGGGAATCAGCCCCAGCATTTT. Its translation: CASSLARGNQPQHF.

This clone appeared a few times. This specimen includes other DNA sequences encoding the same CDR3. The chain recombines TRBV27 with TRBJ1-1; the D is unclear. V lost 2 bases, J lost 8 bases, and 6 bases lay in between. The germline V gene has CDR1 MNHEY and CDR2 SMNVEV (reference sequence). The CDR3 spans 11 residues. The CDR3 is CASSLGREAFF. The CDR3 DNA reads TGTGCCAGCAGTTTAGGGAGGGAAGCTTTCTTT.

On this clone: Relative to the germline gene, one junction end is altered; a read error may explain this. Other DNA sequences from this sample encode an identical CDR3 as well. The chain employs TRBV19 and TRBJ2-6; 9 nucleotides line up with TRBD1. The germline V gene encodes CDR1 LNHDA and CDR2 SQIVND (reference sequence). The CDR3 consists of 18 residues. CDR3 coding DNA: TGTGCCAGTAGTCCCTGGGACAGGGCCCGCTCTGGGGCCAACGTTCTGACTTTC. Protein sequence: CASSPWDRARSGANVLTF.

V and J are TRBV28 and TRBJ1-4, with a possible D match to TRBD1 (6 bases). Trimming removed 7 bases at V and 7 bases at J, with 13 bases between. The CDR3 is 13 residues long. Germline V gene sequence: CDR1 MDHEN, CDR2 SYDVKM. CDR3 in amino acids: CASNPGGAEKLFF. The CDR3, as DNA: TGTGCCAGCAACCCGGGGGGGGCTGAAAAACTGTTTTTT.